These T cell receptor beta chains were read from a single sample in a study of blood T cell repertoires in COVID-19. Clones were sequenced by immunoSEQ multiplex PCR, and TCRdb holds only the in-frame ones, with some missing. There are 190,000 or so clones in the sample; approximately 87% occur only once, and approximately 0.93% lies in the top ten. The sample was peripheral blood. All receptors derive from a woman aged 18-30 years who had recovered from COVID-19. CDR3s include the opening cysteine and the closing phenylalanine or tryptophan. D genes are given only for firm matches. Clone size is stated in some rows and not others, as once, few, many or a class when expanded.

TGCGCCAGCAGCCAACACCCTAGCGGGGGGCTCGACGAGCAGTACTTC	CASSQHPSGGLDEQYF	TRBV4-1	TRBJ2-7	TRBD2	few
TGTGCCAGCAGCTTGGACAGACAGGGGATGGATGAAAAACTGTTTTTT	CASSLDRQGMDEKLFF	TRBV5-4	TRBJ1-4	TRBD1	.
TGTGCCAGCAGCCAGACTAGCGCGAGCTCCTACAATGAGCAGTTCTTC	CASSQTSASSYNEQFF	TRBV4-2	TRBJ2-1	TRBD2	few
TGTGCCAGCACTGGAGGGTCCTCGAACACTGAAGCTTTCTTT	CASTGGSSNTEAFF	TRBV2	TRBJ1-1	.	.
TGTGCCAGCACCCCCTGGGGGGGCGAAGGCTATGGCTACACCTTC	CASTPWGGEGYGYTF	TRBV7-9	TRBJ1-2	.	.
TGTGCCAGCAGCCCGCGGTACACTGAAGCTTTCTTT	CASSPRYTEAFF	TRBV21-1	TRBJ1-1	.	.
TGTGCCAGCAGCCCACCCGGTTCCACAGATACGCAGTATTTT	CASSPPGSTDTQYF	TRBV7-3	TRBJ2-3	.	.
TGTGCCAGCAGTGTGGGGGGGACCCCTGAAGCTTTCTTT	CASSVGGTPEAFF	TRBV2	TRBJ1-1	.	.
TGTGCCAGCAGCTTCCTAGCGGGAGGTCTTCGCAATACGCAGTATTTT	CASSFLAGGLRNTQYF	TRBV7-6	TRBJ2-3	TRBD2	.
TGTGCCAGCAGCTTTCCCCAGGGGGCTTGGGGCAATCAGCCCCAGCATTTT	CASSFPQGAWGNQPQHF	TRBV5-8	TRBJ1-5	TRBD1	.
TGCGCCAGCAGCGGGGGGACTCATCCTAGCACAGATACGCAGTATTTT	CASSGGTHPSTDTQYF	TRBV5-1	TRBJ2-3	.	.
TGTGCCAGCACCCCAACGGGAGTGGAGTATGGCTACACCTTC	CASTPTGVEYGYTF	TRBV2	TRBJ1-2	.	.
TGTGCCACCAGCAGACCCAACAGGGGCACCGGGGAGCTGTTTTTT	CATSRPNRGTGELFF	TRBV15	TRBJ2-2	TRBD1	.
TGTGCCAGCAGCGTAGGGTTTAGCGGGGCCCAAGAGACCCAGTACTTC	CASSVGFSGAQETQYF	TRBV9	TRBJ2-5	TRBD2	.
TGCGCCAGCAGCCAAGTGGGCGAACGCACAGATACGCAGTATTTT	CASSQVGERTDTQYF	TRBV4-3	TRBJ2-3	.	.
TGTGCCAGCCGATACACGGGACAGGGAGGAAACACCATATATTTT	CASRYTGQGGNTIYF	TRBV9	TRBJ1-3	TRBD1	.
TGTGCCAGCAGGGGGGGGGAGGGCCGTCACGATGAGCAGTTCTTC	CASRGGEGRHDEQFF	TRBV6-5	TRBJ2-1	TRBD2	.
TGTGCCAGCAGTTCAGGGTTCGCCGGGGAGCTGTTTTTT	CASSSGFAGELFF	TRBV6-5	TRBJ2-2	.	.
TGCAGCGTTGAGAGTCCTCCTAGCGCCAACAATGAGCAGTTCTTC	CSVESPPSANNEQFF	TRBV29-1	TRBJ2-1	.	.
TGTGCCAGCAGTACCGGACAGGGTTGGGGAGAGACCCAGTACTTC	CASSTGQGWGETQYF	TRBV6-2/TRBV6-3	TRBJ2-5	TRBD1	.
TGTGCCAGCAGCTTACGCCGGGAGTGGACAGATACGCAGTATTTT	CASSLRREWTDTQYF	TRBV7-9	TRBJ2-3	.	.
TGTGCCATCAGCCAGACAGGGAAAAGCAATCAGCCCCAGCATTTT	CAISQTGKSNQPQHF	TRBV10-3	TRBJ1-5	TRBD1	.
TGTGCCAGCAGCTTGGAGTCCGGCTATGGCTACACCTTC	CASSLESGYGYTF	TRBV7-3	TRBJ1-2	.	.
TGTGCCAGCAGCTTAACGGGACAAGGCACTGAAGCTTTCTTT	CASSLTGQGTEAFF	TRBV7-3	TRBJ1-1	.	.